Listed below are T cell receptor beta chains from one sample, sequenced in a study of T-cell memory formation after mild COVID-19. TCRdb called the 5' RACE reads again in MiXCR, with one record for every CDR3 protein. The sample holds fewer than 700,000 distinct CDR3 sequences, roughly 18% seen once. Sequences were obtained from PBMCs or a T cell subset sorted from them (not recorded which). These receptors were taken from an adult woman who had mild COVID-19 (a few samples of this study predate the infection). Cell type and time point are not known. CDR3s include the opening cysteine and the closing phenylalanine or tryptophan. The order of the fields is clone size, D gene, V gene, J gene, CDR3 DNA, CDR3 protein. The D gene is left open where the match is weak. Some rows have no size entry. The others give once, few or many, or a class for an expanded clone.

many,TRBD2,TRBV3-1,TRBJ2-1,TGTGCCAGCAGCCCCCTGCGATTGTCTAGCGGGGGTCCCAGGGAGCAGTTCTTC,CASSPLRLSSGGPREQFF
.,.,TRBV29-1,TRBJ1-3,TGCAGCGTTGAAGACCCTGGAAACACCATATATTTT,CSVEDPGNTIYF
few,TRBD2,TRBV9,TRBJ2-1,TGTGCCAGCAGCGTAGTTCAGCGGGGGGCCAATGAGCAGTTCTTC,CASSVVQRGANEQFF
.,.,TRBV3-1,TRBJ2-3,TGTGCCAGCGCTAGGGCAGAAACAGATACGCAGTATTTT,CASARAETDTQYF
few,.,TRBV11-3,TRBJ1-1,TGTGCCAGCAGCTCCCACAGGGCGAACACTGAAGCTTTCTTT,CASSSHRANTEAFF
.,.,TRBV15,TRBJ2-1,TGTGCCACCAGGGACAGTCTAAATGAGCAGTTCTTC,CATRDSLNEQFF
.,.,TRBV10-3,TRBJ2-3,TGTGCCATCAGGGGGAACAGGGTCTTGACGGATACGCAGTATTTT,CAIRGNRVLTDTQYF
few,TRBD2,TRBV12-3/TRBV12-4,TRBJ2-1,TGTGCCAGCAGCTTGACTAGCGGGGGAACCTACAATGAGCAGTTCTTC,CASSLTSGGTYNEQFF
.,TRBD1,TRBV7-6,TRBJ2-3,TGTGCCAGCAGCGTGGACAGGGGACTATCAGATACGCAGTATTTT,CASSVDRGLSDTQYF
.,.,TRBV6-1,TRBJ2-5,TGTGCCAGCAGTGAATCGGCCCCGAGGGAGACCCAGTACTTC,CASSESAPRETQYF
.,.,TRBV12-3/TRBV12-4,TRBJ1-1,TGTGCCAGCAGTTTCTCTTCGGGGAACACTGAAGCTTTCTTT,CASSFSSGNTEAFF
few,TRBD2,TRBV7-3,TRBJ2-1,TGTGCCAGCAGCTTCGCTAGCGGGAGGGCCAATGAGCAGTTCTTC,CASSFASGRANEQFF
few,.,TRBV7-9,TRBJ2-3,TGTGCCAGCAGCTTAGTTCCCAGGACAGATACGCAGTATTTT,CASSLVPRTDTQYF
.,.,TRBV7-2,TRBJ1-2,TGTGCCAGCAGCTTATATGGGGGTGGCTACACCTTC,CASSLYGGGYTF
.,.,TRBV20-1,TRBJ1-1,TGCAGTGCTAGTGGAGGGGCGGGGAACACTGAAGCTTTCTTT,CSASGGAGNTEAFF
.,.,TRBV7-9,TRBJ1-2,TGTGCCAGCACGACAGTGGGCTATGGCTACACCTTC,CASTTVGYGYTF
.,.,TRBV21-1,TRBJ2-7,TGTGCCAGCAGCAAAGCCCGACACCAACCCCTAGGGTACGAGCAGTACTTC,CASSKARHQPLGYEQYF
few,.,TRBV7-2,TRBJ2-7,TGTGCCAGCAGCCCCAACAGGGTGGGATCCTACGAGCAGTACTTC,CASSPNRVGSYEQYF
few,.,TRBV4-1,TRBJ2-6,TGCGCCAGCAGCCAAGACGAATTCAGGGCTGGGGCCAACGTCCTGACTTTC,CASSQDEFRAGANVLTF
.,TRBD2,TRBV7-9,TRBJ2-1,TGTGCCAGCAGCGGGGGGCGTGCGGGAGGGACCCCCGCATACAATGAGCAGTTCTTC,CASSGGRAGGTPAYNEQFF
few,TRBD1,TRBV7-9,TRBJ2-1,TGTGCCAGCGAGCTACCACAGGGGGAGCGGGTATACAATGAGCAGTTCTTC,CASELPQGERVYNEQFF
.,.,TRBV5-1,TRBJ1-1,TGCGCCAGCAGCTTGTTACCGGGTGCGGACACTGAAGCTTTCTTT,CASSLLPGADTEAFF
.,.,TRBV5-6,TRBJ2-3,TGTGCCAGCATGTCTCAGTACACAGATACGCAGTATTTT,CASMSQYTDTQYF
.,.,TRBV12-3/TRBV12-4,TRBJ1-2,TGTGCCAGCAGTTTGACGATCCGCTATGGCTACACCTTC,CASSLTIRYGYTF
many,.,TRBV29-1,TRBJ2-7,TGCAGCGTTGAAGTCCAATACGAGCAGTACTTC,CSVEVQYEQYF
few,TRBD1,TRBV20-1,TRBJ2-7,TGCAGTGCTCCCGGGGGACAGGGGGGTGCGCAGTACTTC,CSAPGGQGGAQYF
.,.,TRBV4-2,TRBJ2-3,TGTGCCAGCAGTCAACCGGGGACGGGGGACGCAGATACGCAGTATTTT,CASSQPGTGDADTQYF
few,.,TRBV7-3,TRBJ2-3,TGTGCCAGCAGCCCCCACGGACAGCTCACAGATACGCAGTATTTT,CASSPHGQLTDTQYF
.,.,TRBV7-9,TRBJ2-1,TGTGCCAGCAGCTTAGGGAGAGGTGGCTTTACAAATGAGCAGTTCTTC,CASSLGRGGFTNEQFF
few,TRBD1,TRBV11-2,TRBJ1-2,TGTGCCAGCAGCTTGGGACAGGGGGGGAACTATGGCTACACCTTC,CASSLGQGGNYGYTF
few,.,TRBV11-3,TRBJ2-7,TGTGCCAGCAGCTTAGTCCCCGTCGAGGGGGGGGAGCAGTACTTC,CASSLVPVEGGEQYF
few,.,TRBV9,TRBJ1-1,TGTGCCAGCAGCGTCTCGCCGAGATCGAACACTGAAGCTTTCTTT,CASSVSPRSNTEAFF
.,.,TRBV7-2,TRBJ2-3,TGTGCCAGCAGCTTGGGGCCAGCGGTTAGCACAGATACGCAGTATTTT,CASSLGPAVSTDTQYF
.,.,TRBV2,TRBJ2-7,TGTGCCAGCATGAACGAATGGGGGTCATACGAGCAGTACTTC,CASMNEWGSYEQYF
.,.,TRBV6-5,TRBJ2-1,TGTGCCAGCAGTAAGGGTCTCACCAGTGAGCAGTTCTTC,CASSKGLTSEQFF
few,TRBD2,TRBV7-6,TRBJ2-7,TGTGCCAGCAGCCCAGCCCCGACTAGCCTCGAGCAGTACTTC,CASSPAPTSLEQYF
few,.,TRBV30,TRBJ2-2,TGTGCCGGGTCAGGGTTTACCGGGGAGCTGTTTTTT,CAGSGFTGELFF
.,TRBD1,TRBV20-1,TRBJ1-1,TGCAGTGCTGGGGGACAGGGGTGGTCTGAAGCTTTCTTT,CSAGGQGWSEAFF
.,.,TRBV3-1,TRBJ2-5,TGTGCCAGCAGCCAACTGGGCAGGGGAAGGGAGACCCAGTACTTC,CASSQLGRGRETQYF
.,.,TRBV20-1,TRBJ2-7,TGCAGTGCTAGAGATCCGACAGGCCAAAGCTCCTACGAGCAGTACTTC,CSARDPTGQSSYEQYF
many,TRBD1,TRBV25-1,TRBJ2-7,TGTGCCAGCAGTGAATCTCCCCTACAGGGGCGGACGGCCGAGCAGTACTTC,CASSESPLQGRTAEQYF
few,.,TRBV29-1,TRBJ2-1,TGCAGCGTTGCTGGCGGGGACACCTACAATGAGCAGTTCTTC,CSVAGGDTYNEQFF
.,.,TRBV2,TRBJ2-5,TGTGCCAGCAGCGACCGGGACTCCCCTCGAGAGACCCAGTACTTC,CASSDRDSPRETQYF
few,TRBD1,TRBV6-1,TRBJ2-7,TGTGCCGGGGGTCTGACAGGGGGCCACGAGCAGTACTTC,CAGGLTGGHEQYF
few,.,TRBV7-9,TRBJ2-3,TGTGCCAGCAGCCTCAGTTCCGGCTCGACGCAGTATTTT,CASSLSSGSTQYF
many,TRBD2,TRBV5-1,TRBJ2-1,TGCGCCAGCAGCTTTCAGGGGCTAGCGGGTGTCGATGAGCAGTTCTTC,CASSFQGLAGVDEQFF
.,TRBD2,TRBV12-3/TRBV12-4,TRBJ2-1,TGTGCCAGCACCCAAAGGCAGACTAGCGGGAGTAGTGGCGATGAGCAGTTCTTC,CASTQRQTSGSSGDEQFF
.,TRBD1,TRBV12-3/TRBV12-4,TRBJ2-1,TGTGCCAGCAGTTTAGCTAGACAGGGAGCGTACAATGAGCAGTTCTTC,CASSLARQGAYNEQFF
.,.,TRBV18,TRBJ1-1,TGTGCCAGCTCACCACAGGGGGGAAACACTGAAGCTTTCTTT,CASSPQGGNTEAFF
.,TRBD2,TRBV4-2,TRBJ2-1,TGTGCCAGCAGCCGAACCGGGGGGGAGTCGAACAATGAGCAGTTCTTC,CASSRTGGESNNEQFF
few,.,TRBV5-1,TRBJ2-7,TGCGCCAGCACCCTCAACAGGGTTTCGGGCGAGCAGTACTTC,CASTLNRVSGEQYF
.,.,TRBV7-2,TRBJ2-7,TGTGCCAGCAGCTTAGAGTTGGGCGAGCAGTACTTC,CASSLELGEQYF
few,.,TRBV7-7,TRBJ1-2,TGTGCTAGCAGCTTGATCATTTACACTCGGACAGAAAGGAACTATGGCTACACCTTC,CASSLIIYTRTERNYGYTF
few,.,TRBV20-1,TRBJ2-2,TGCAGTGCTAGGGATAGAAAGAACAATCCGAACACCGGGGAGCTGTTTTTT,CSARDRKNNPNTGELFF
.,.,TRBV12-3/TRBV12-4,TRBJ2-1,TGTGCCAGCAGTTCCGGGTCACCTAAGCAGTTCTTC,CASSSGSPKQFF